The rows below give T cell receptor beta chains drawn from one sample of a study of beta chain features in type 1 diabetes. Assay used: immunoSEQ multiplex PCR; TCRdb lists only in-frame clones, some missing. The repertoire holds more than 20,000 clones, with 49% as singletons. Sequenced sample: stem cell memory CD4+ T cells from blood. All receptors derive from a man aged 25-40 years with type 1 diabetes. Each CDR3 is given with its conserved first and last residue. A D gene is named only where the DNA matches it firmly. For some rows the clone size is stated as once, few or many, or as a class when expanded; others skip it.

d_gene	abundance	v_gene	j_gene	CDR3nt	CDR3aa
TRBD2	few	TRBV5-8	TRBJ2-1	TGTGCCAGCACCGTGGGGGGGGGTTCCTACAATGAGCAGTTCTTC	CASTVGGGSYNEQFF
NA	few	TRBV6-5	TRBJ2-7	TGTGCCAGCTCCCCGGACACGGGCTACGAGCAGTACTTC	CASSPDTGYEQYF
TRBD1	NA	TRBV29-1	TRBJ1-2	TGCAGCGTTGGGACAGGGGGCGGCTATGGCTACACCTTC	CSVGTGGGYGYTF
TRBD1	NA	TRBV12-5	TRBJ1-1	TGTGCTAGTGCCCTAACAGGGGGCGGCACTGAAGCTTTCTTT	CASALTGGGTEAFF
TRBD1	NA	TRBV29-1	TRBJ2-7	TGCAGCGTGGGGACAGGGGGCTACGAGCAGTACTTC	CSVGTGGYEQYF
TRBD2	NA	TRBV5-4	TRBJ2-7	TGTGCCAGCAGCTCTCCGGGAGGGACCTACGAGCAGTACTTC	CASSSPGGTYEQYF
NA	NA	TRBV27	TRBJ2-6	TGTGCCAGCAGTTTCGATGGGGCCGGGGCCAACGTCCTGACTTTC	CASSFDGAGANVLTF
TRBD2	few	TRBV6-6	TRBJ2-5	TGTGCCAGCATCCTAGCGGGGGGTGAGACCCAGTACTTC	CASILAGGETQYF
NA	few	TRBV29-1	TRBJ2-3	TGCAGCGTTGAGTCAGGGGTGCAGGGACGGGCAGATACGCAGTATTTT	CSVESGVQGRADTQYF
NA	NA	TRBV18	TRBJ2-2	TGTGCCAGCTCACCACTAGACACCCAAGGGAACACCGGGGAGCTGTTTTTT	CASSPLDTQGNTGELFF
NA	NA	TRBV18	TRBJ2-7	TGTGCCAGCTCACCAAGCAGGGTGGCCGAGCAGTACTTC	CASSPSRVAEQYF
TRBD2	few	TRBV30	TRBJ2-1	TGTGCCTGGAGTGGTCGGGCGGGAGGGCCCTACAATGAGCAGTTCTTC	CAWSGRAGGPYNEQFF
NA	NA	TRBV7-2	TRBJ1-4	TGTGCCAGCAGACCCCGAGGCAAGGCTAATGAAAAACTGTTTTTT	CASRPRGKANEKLFF
NA	NA	TRBV10-1	TRBJ2-2	TGCGCCAGCTCCCCCCCGGCCGGGGAGCTGTTTTTT	CASSPPAGELFF
TRBD2	few	TRBV14	TRBJ2-5	TGTGCCAGCAACTCACTAGCGGGGCTAGAAGAGACCCAGTACTTC	CASNSLAGLEETQYF
TRBD1	NA	TRBV5-6	TRBJ2-3	TGTGCCAGCAGCTGGGGACAGGGTAGCACAGATACGCAGTATTTT	CASSWGQGSTDTQYF
TRBD1	NA	TRBV5-1	TRBJ2-2	TGCGCCAGCAGCTTGGACAGGGGGAACACCGGGGAGCTGTTTTTT	CASSLDRGNTGELFF
TRBD1	NA	TRBV6-5	TRBJ1-2	TGTGCCAGCAGGGTGACAGGGTCTAAGGGCTACACCTTC	CASRVTGSKGYTF
TRBD1	NA	TRBV5-1	TRBJ2-4	TGCGCCAGCAGCTTGGCGACAGGGGCCAAAAACATTCAGTACTTC	CASSLATGAKNIQYF
TRBD2	few	TRBV7-2	TRBJ2-2	TGTGCCAGCAGCCCGGGACTACTAAACACCGGGGAGCTGTTTTTT	CASSPGLLNTGELFF
TRBD2	NA	TRBV18	TRBJ2-2	TGTGCCAGCTCACCCGGGACTAGAAGCACCGGGGAGCTGTTTTTT	CASSPGTRSTGELFF
TRBD2	few	TRBV13	TRBJ2-5	TGTGCCAGCAGCTCGGGGACTAGTCCCCTCCAAGAGACCCAGTACTTC	CASSSGTSPLQETQYF
NA	NA	TRBV4-1	TRBJ1-4	TGCGCCAGCAGCCAAGAGCCGCAGGGGTTAAAACTGTTTTTT	CASSQEPQGLKLFF
TRBD1	NA	TRBV7-2	TRBJ1-2	TGTGCCAGCAGGCCAGGGGGCGGACTCTATGGCTACACCTTC	CASRPGGGLYGYTF
TRBD1	NA	TRBV5-4	TRBJ2-2	TGTGCCAGCAGCCCTGACAGGGGAAGGGTGACCGGGGAGCTGTTTTTT	CASSPDRGRVTGELFF
TRBD1	NA	TRBV30	TRBJ2-7	TGTGCCTGGAGTGTCCGGGACAGGGAGGGGGAGCAGTACTTC	CAWSVRDREGEQYF
NA	NA	TRBV4-2	TRBJ2-5	TGTGCCAGCAGCCAAGGGAGGGGGGGACAAGAGACCCAGTACTTC	CASSQGRGGQETQYF
NA	NA	TRBV9	TRBJ2-2	TGTGCCAGCAGCCCCCGAGGCCCGAACACCGGGGAGCTGTTTTTT	CASSPRGPNTGELFF
NA	NA	TRBV28	TRBJ1-4	TGTGCCAGCAAGGCGGGGGGGCCGGAACCTAATGAAAAACTGTTTTTT	CASKAGGPEPNEKLFF
NA	few	TRBV11-2	TRBJ2-7	TGTGCCAGCAGCTTAGGCGAGGGTCCCTCCTACGAGCAGTACTTC	CASSLGEGPSYEQYF
NA	NA	TRBV15	TRBJ1-3	TGTGCCACCAGCAGAGATGTCAGTAACTCTGGAAACACCATATATTTT	CATSRDVSNSGNTIYF
NA	few	TRBV7-9	TRBJ2-7	TGTGCCAGCAGTAACGGGGTGGGAGGTTCCTCCTACGAGCAGTACTTC	CASSNGVGGSSYEQYF
NA	NA	TRBV7-9	TRBJ2-1	TGTGCCAGCGGTTCCGCGGGATCGTTGAATGAGCAGTTCTTC	CASGSAGSLNEQFF
NA	few	TRBV6-6	TRBJ2-5	TGTGCCAGCAGTTACCGACACCCCCAAGAGACCCAGTACTTC	CASSYRHPQETQYF
TRBD1	NA	TRBV5-1	TRBJ2-5	TGCGCCAGCAGCCACGACAGGGGACAAGAGACCCAGTACTTC	CASSHDRGQETQYF
TRBD2	NA	TRBV7-2	TRBJ2-3	TGTGCCAGCAGCGCTAGCGGGGCAATAGGAGATACGCAGTATTTT	CASSASGAIGDTQYF
TRBD2	few	TRBV30	TRBJ2-7	TGTGCCTGGACCGCGGGAGGATATCACTACGAGCAGTACTTC	CAWTAGGYHYEQYF